The rows below give T cell receptor beta chains drawn from one sample of a study of neurological immune-mediated disorders. TCRdb used MiXCR to reprocess the 5' RACE reads, holding one entry per CDR3 protein. The sample shows roughly 100,000 distinct CDR3 sequences, roughly 4% of them seen only once. The sequencing sample was made of PBMCs. These receptors were collected from a woman under 30 with multiple sclerosis. CDR3s include the opening cysteine and the closing phenylalanine or tryptophan. D genes are given only for firm matches. Clone sizes are shown as once, few, many or a size class.

v_call	d_call	j_call	clone_size	cdr3_aa	cdr3_nt
TRBV19	TRBD1	TRBJ1-1	many	CASSTLQGTGNTEAFF	TGTGCCAGTAGTACCCTACAAGGGACAGGTAACACTGAAGCTTTCTTT
TRBV12-3/TRBV12-4	TRBD1	TRBJ2-7	many	CASGPWTGESYEQYF	TGTGCCAGCGGCCCCTGGACAGGGGAATCCTACGAGCAGTACTTC
TRBV5-1	-	TRBJ2-2	few	CASSFLRAMNTGELFF	TGCGCCAGCAGCTTCCTCCGGGCCATGAACACCGGGGAGCTGTTTTTT
TRBV20-1	-	TRBJ1-2	many	CSARKALGNYGYTF	TGCAGTGCTAGAAAAGCCCTGGGGAACTATGGCTACACCTTC
TRBV7-3	-	TRBJ2-1	many	CASSLGRGSYNEQFF	TGTGCCAGCAGCTTGGGAAGGGGGTCCTACAATGAGCAGTTCTTC
TRBV6-1	-	TRBJ2-1	many	CASSGTNEQFF	TGTGCCAGCAGTGGGACCAATGAGCAGTTCTTC
TRBV28	-	TRBJ2-7	many	CASSTLGGTPYEQYF	TGTGCCAGCAGTACGCTAGGGGGGACCCCCTACGAGCAGTACTTC
TRBV5-1	TRBD1	TRBJ1-1	many	CASSLMDRDGTEAFF	TGCGCCAGCAGCTTGATGGACAGGGACGGCACTGAAGCTTTCTTT
TRBV12-3/TRBV12-4	TRBD1	TRBJ1-1	many	CASSFFTGAAEAFF	TGTGCCAGCAGCTTTTTCACAGGGGCCGCTGAAGCTTTCTTT
TRBV28	-	TRBJ1-1	many	CASRGTPNTEAFF	TGTGCCAGCAGAGGTACACCGAACACTGAAGCTTTCTTT
TRBV7-2	-	TRBJ1-2	many	CASSLNNLYGYTF	TGTGCCAGCAGCTTGAATAACCTCTATGGCTACACCTTC
TRBV20-1	TRBD2	TRBJ2-7	many	CSARAPGGNEQYF	TGCAGTGCTAGAGCGCCGGGGGGGAACGAGCAGTACTTC
TRBV5-1	TRBD1	TRBJ2-3	many	CASSAQQGVLTDTQYF	TGCGCCAGCAGCGCACAACAGGGGGTACTAACAGATACGCAGTATTTT
TRBV9	-	TRBJ2-6	many	CASSVALESSGANVLTF	TGTGCCAGCAGCGTGGCGTTGGAGAGCTCTGGGGCCAACGTCCTGACTTTC
TRBV7-9	-	TRBJ1-6	many	CASSLVTEDPLHF	TGTGCCAGCAGCTTAGTTACCGAGGATCCCCTCCACTTT
TRBV7-2	TRBD2	TRBJ2-2	many	CASSRTSGNTGELFF	TGTGCCAGCAGCCGGACTAGCGGGAACACCGGGGAGCTGTTTTTT
TRBV20-1	-	TRBJ2-1	many	CSARILVGNEQFF	TGCAGTGCTAGAATTCTAGTGGGGAATGAGCAGTTCTTC